Below are 5 T cell receptor beta chains sequenced from a single sample in a study of cytomegalovirus exposure and HLA in healthy donors. PCR amplification relied on 60 Vbeta primers (plus 13 Jbeta primers). Only in-frame clones appear in the TCRdb table, and some are missing; sequencing was by immunoSEQ multiplex PCR. The table has about 130,000 clones, about four fifths seen once. The sequencing input was PBMCs. The receptor set was obtained from a woman aged 40 to 50 in good health and CMV-seropositive.

The chain is built from TRBV5-1 and TRBJ2-5, with TRBD1 identical over 8 bases. Germline CDR1 is SGHRS and CDR2 is YFSETQ. The CDR3 is 16 residues long. J was trimmed by 3 bases and V by 0 bases; bases with no gene match: 7. For the CDR3, the DNA is TGCGCCAGCAGCTTGGGGAGCGGACAGGGTGAAGAGACCCAGTACTTC. This codes for CASSLGSGQGEETQYF.

This chain uses TRBV6-5 with TRBJ2-2; TRBD2 matches at 7 bases. The CDR3 sequence is 15 residues long. Germline V gives CDR1 MNHEY, CDR2 SVGAGI. V shed 1 base, J shed 3 bases, and the junction held 2 bases outside the gene matches. The CDR3 reads CASSYWTRHTGELFF. The CDR3 nucleotides are TGTGCCAGCAGTTACTGGACTAGACACACCGGGGAGCTGTTTTTT.

The chain is built from TRBV7-9 and TRBJ2-3; TRBD2 aligns across 10 bases. The germline gives CDR1 SEHNR, CDR2 FQNEAQ (reference sequence). V was clipped by 0 bases and J by 10 bases; unmatched bases: 10. This CDR3 contains 16 residues. In DNA, the CDR3 is TGTGCCAGCAGCTTAGCGAGGCCTAGCGGGAGACGGGCGCAGTATTTT. It translates to CASSLARPSGRRAQYF.

The V call is TRBV10-3, the J call TRBJ2-5; D perhaps matches TRBD1 (5 bases). The CDR3 is made up of 12 amino acids. V was clipped by 4 bases and J by 5 bases, with 8 bases between them. In germline, CDR1 is ENHRY, CDR2 SYGVKD. CDR3: CAISGQWETQYF. CDR3 coding DNA: TGTGCCATCAGTGGACAGTGGGAGACCCAGTACTTC.

The rearrangement uses TRBV12-5 and TRBJ2-1, with 7 nucleotides matching TRBD2. The J segment lost 4 bases and the V segment lost 6 bases, leaving 3 bases of the junction unmatched. This CDR3 has 13 residues. In germline, CDR1 is LGHNT, CDR2 FRNRAP. The CDR3 loop is CASGPSGYNEQFF. As DNA, the CDR3 is TGTGCTAGTGGGCCTAGCGGTTACAATGAGCAGTTCTTC. The whole variable domain, filled in from reference TRBV12-5 and TRBJ2-1, reads DARVTQTPRHKVTEMGQEVTMRCQPILGHNTVFWYRQTMMQGLELLAYFRNRAPLDDSGMPKDRFSAEMPDATLATLKIQPSEPRDSAVYFCASGPSGYNEQFFGPGTRLTVL.